The entry below gives a single T cell receptor (beta chain) sequence along with its context. The CDR3 runs 14 residues. V was pared by 1 base and J by 4 bases, with 3 bases of the junction left unmatched. From germline, CDR1 is LNHDA and CDR2 SQIVND (reference sequence). The protocol was immunoSEQ multiplex PCR, while the TCRdb copy is restricted to in-frame clones and leaves out a portion. Of 79,000 or so clones in the sample, approximately 93% are singletons; the top ten hold about 0.37%. The data originate from a study of technical replicates of blood from a handful of donors. Sequencing input: T cells isolated from PBMCs. The rearrangement links TRBV19 to TRBJ2-5; 7 bases agree with TRBD2. The receptor comes from a human donor in good health. The CDR3 sequence: CASSIGRGSETQYF. CDR3 DNA sequence: TGTGCCAGTAGTATAGGGCGGGGGTCAGAGACCCAGTACTTC.